This passage covers 14 T cell receptor beta chains from one sample sequenced in a study of blood T cell repertoires in COVID-19. Here immunoSEQ multiplex PCR was the method, and the copy in TCRdb shows in-frame clones only, minus some. The top ten hold around 0.3% of the sample, which has just over 650,000 clones, 85% to 90% seen once. Input material: peripheral blood. These receptors originate from a woman under 30 with acute or convalescent COVID-19.

V gene TRBV27 combines with J gene TRBJ1-1; possible D gene TRBD1, 5 bases. Trimming removed 3 bases at V and 0 bases at J, with 14 bases between. The germline gives CDR1 MNHEY, CDR2 SMNVEV (reference sequence). The CDR3 is 16 residues long. The CDR3 reads CASSFNGGVVNTEAFF. The CDR3, as DNA: TGTGCCAGCAGTTTTAATGGGGGGGTGGTGAACACTGAAGCTTTCTTT.

This clone was picked up one time. The rearrangement joins TRBV29-1 to TRBJ1-2, with 9 bases matching TRBD1. Germline loops: CDR1 SQVTM, CDR2 ANQGSEA. This CDR3 comprises 14 residues. Unmatched junction bases numbered 6, after V lost 3 bases and J lost 4 bases. The CDR3 DNA follows: TGCAGCGTTGATCGGGACAGGGTGGGCTATGGCTACACCTTC. Residues: CSVDRDRVGYGYTF.

In regard to this clone: Other nucleotide sequences in the sample specify the same CDR3. The chain employs TRBV4-3 and TRBJ2-7, with 11 bases lining up with TRBD1. Germline CDR1 LGHNA, CDR2 YSLEER. V lost 4 bases and J lost 1; bases outside the gene matches: 3. The CDR3 is made up of 15 amino acids. The CDR3 region has the DNA TGCGCCAGCAGCCCCGGGACAGGGGGATCCTACGAGCAGTACTTC. This gives the protein CASSPGTGGSYEQYF.

The rearrangement links TRBV13 to TRBJ1-2; no reliable D call. Germline V lookup: CDR1 PRHDT, CDR2 FYEKMQ (reference sequence). The CDR3 sequence is 14 residues long. V was clipped by 0 bases and J by 1 base, with 6 bases between them. The CDR3 DNA follows: TGTGCCAGCAGCTTAGGCCGGGGTAACTATGGCTACACCTTC. Its protein is CASSLGRGNYGYTF.

The chain employs TRBV19 and TRBJ1-1, with D possibly TRBD1 on 6 matching bases. The CDR3 is made up of 16 amino acids. Germline CDR1 reads LNHDA; CDR2 reads SQIVND (reference sequence). The germline V and J ends were trimmed by 3 bases and 4 bases, with 18 bases remaining between them. The CDR3 region has the DNA TGTGCCAGTAGTATGTATTACAAAAGCAGGGGCACTGAAGCTTTCTTT. Protein sequence: CASSMYYKSRGTEAFF.

This chain joins TRBV24-1 and TRBJ1-1; 8 bases are a match to TRBD1. Germline-derived CDR1 and CDR2 are KGHDR and SFDVKD. The CDR3 covers 14 residues. V lost 7 bases to trimming and J lost 5 bases; unmatched junction nucleotides: 8. In DNA, the CDR3 is TGTGCCACCAGGCAGACAGGGGCAAGGACTGAAGCTTTCTTT. This encodes CATRQTGARTEAFF.

CDR3 bases: TGTGCCAGCAGCCAGATCGGGACTGAAGCTTTCTTT. This codes for CASSQIGTEAFF. The rearrangement links TRBV3-1 (or the pseudogene TRBV3-2) to TRBJ1-1; D gene ambiguous. With 3 bases removed from V and 5 bases from J, the gap between germline ends came to 7 bases. This CDR3 is 12 amino acids long. CDR1 and CDR2 (germline): LGHDT, YNNKEL (reference sequence).

The J gene is TRBJ2-7, the V gene TRBV29-1; no reliable D call. The V gene lost 1 base and the J gene lost 5 bases, with 12 bases spanning the gap. CDR1 is SQVTM, CDR2 ANQGSEA, per germline. The CDR3 sequence is 13 residues long. CDR3 in amino acids: CSVEGGRADEQYF. As DNA, the CDR3 is TGCAGCGTTGAAGGCGGCCGAGCTGACGAGCAGTACTTC.

As DNA, the CDR3 is TGTGCCACCAGTGAGCCCAGGACAGGGAACGAGCAGTTCTTC. Residues: CATSEPRTGNEQFF. The rearrangement uses TRBV24-1 and TRBJ2-1; TRBD1 aligns across 8 bases. Germline CDR1 and CDR2: KGHDR and SFDVKD. J was trimmed by 10 bases and V by 4 bases; bases with no gene match: 8. The CDR3 sequence is 14 residues long.

This chain links TRBV6-4 with TRBJ1-2, with 7 bases fitting TRBD1. The CDR3 consists of 16 residues. The germline gives CDR1 MRHNA, CDR2 SNTAGT. V gave up 0 bases and J gave up 4 bases; unmatched junction bases: 8. The CDR3 region has the DNA TGTGCCAGCAGTGACTCGTTGGGGACAGCCCTCTATGGCTACACCTTC. Translated: CASSDSLGTALYGYTF.

The genes are TRBV12-3 or TRBV12-4 and TRBJ2-3; the D is unclear. The germline V and J ends were trimmed by 5 bases and 6 bases, with 9 bases remaining between them. The CDR3 sequence is 12 residues long. The CDR3 protein is CASSPEADTQYF. DNA of the CDR3: TGTGCCAGCAGTCCTGAGGCGGATACGCAGTATTTT.

This sequence joins TRBV9 and TRBJ1-3; D ambiguous. The germline V and J ends were trimmed by 4 bases and 0 bases, with 5 bases remaining between them. CDR3 size: 13 residues. Germline V gene sequence: CDR1 SGDLS, CDR2 YYNGEE. Here the CDR3 reads CASSISSGNTIYF. The CDR3 bases are TGTGCCAGCAGCATCAGCTCTGGAAACACCATATATTTT. Combining the CDR3 with reference TRBV9 and TRBJ1-3 gives the whole variable domain DSGVTQTPKHLITATGQRVTLRCSPRSGDLSVYWYQQSLDQGLQFLIQYYNGEERAKGNILERFSAQQFPDLHSELNLSSLELGDSALYFCASSISSGNTIYFGEGSWLTVV.

V usage is TRBV30 and J usage is TRBJ1-2; unclear D gene. V dropped 1 base and J dropped 8 bases, with 5 bases sitting between them. Germline V lookup: CDR1 GTSNPN, CDR2 SVGIG (reference sequence). The CDR3 is made up of 10 amino acids. The CDR3 spells CAWSGGGYTF. CDR3 nucleotide sequence: TGTGCCTGGAGTGGAGGAGGCTACACCTTC.

The V gene is TRBV30, the J gene TRBJ2-5; 7 nucleotides line up with TRBD2. J was trimmed by 3 bases and V by 5 bases; bases with no gene match: 9. The CDR3 is 14 residues long. CDR1 and CDR2 from the germline V gene are GTSNPN and SVGIG (reference sequence). The CDR3, as DNA: TGTGCCTGGTCAGCGGGACTGCCCGAAGAGACCCAGTACTTC. It encodes CAWSAGLPEETQYF. Looking up the rest from reference TRBV30 and TRBJ2-5 gives the full variable domain: SQTIHQWPATLVQPVGSPLSLECTVEGTSNPNLYWYRQAAGRGLQLLFYSVGIGQISSEVPQNLSASRPQDRQFILSSKKLLLSDSGFYLCAWSAGLPEETQYFGPGTRLLVL.